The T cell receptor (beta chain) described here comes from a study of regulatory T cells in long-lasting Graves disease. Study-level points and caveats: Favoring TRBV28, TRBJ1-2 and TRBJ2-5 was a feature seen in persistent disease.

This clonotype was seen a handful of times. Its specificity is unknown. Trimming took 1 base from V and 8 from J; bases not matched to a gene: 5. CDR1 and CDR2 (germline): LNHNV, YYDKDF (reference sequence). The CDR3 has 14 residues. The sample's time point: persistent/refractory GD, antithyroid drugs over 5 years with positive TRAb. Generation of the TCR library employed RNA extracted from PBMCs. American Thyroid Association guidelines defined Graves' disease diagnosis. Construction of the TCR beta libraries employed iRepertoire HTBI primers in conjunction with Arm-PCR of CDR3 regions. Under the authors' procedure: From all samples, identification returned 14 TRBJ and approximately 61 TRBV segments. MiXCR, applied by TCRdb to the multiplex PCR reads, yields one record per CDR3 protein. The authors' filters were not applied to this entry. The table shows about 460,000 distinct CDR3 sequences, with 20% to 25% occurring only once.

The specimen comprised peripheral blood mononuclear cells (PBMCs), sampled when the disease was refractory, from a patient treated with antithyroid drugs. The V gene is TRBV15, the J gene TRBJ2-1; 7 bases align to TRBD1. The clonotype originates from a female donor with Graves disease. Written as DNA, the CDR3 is TGTGCCACCAGCAGAGCAATACAGGGGCATGAGCAGTTCTTC. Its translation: CATSRAIQGHEQFF.